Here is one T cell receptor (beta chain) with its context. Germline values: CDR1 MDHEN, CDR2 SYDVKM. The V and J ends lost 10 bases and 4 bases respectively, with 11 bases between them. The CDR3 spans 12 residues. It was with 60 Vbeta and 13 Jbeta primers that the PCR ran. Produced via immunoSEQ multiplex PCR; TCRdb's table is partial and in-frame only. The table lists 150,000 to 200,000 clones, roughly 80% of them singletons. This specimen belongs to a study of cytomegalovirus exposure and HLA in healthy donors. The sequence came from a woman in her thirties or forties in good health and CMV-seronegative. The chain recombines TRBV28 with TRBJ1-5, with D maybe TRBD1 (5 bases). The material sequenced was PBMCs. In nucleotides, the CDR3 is TGTGCCACTGGGGGGGGAAATCAGCCCCAGCATTTT. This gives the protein CATGGGNQPQHF.